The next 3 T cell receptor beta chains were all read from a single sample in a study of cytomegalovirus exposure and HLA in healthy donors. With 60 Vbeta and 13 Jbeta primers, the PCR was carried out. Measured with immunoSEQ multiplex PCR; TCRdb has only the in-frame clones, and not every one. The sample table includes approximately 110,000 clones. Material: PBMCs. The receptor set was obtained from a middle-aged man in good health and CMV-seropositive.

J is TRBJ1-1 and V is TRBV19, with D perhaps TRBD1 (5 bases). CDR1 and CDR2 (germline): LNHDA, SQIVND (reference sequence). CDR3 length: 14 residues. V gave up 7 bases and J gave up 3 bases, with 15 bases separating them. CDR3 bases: TGTGCCAGTAAATGGGGCTTGGGTGACACTGAAGCTTTCTTT. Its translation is CASKWGLGDTEAFF.

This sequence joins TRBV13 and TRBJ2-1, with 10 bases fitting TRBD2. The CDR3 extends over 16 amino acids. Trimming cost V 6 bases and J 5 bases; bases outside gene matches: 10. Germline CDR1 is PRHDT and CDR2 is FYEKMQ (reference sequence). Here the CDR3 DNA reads TGTGCCAGCAGTGGGGGGTTAGCGGGAGGCAACAATGAGCAGTTCTTC. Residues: CASSGGLAGGNNEQFF.

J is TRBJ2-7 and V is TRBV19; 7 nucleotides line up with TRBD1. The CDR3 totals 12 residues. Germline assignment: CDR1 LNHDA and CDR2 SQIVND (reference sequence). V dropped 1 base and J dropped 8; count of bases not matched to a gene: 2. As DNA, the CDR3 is TGTGCCAGTAGTATAGGGGACAGCCAGCAGTACTTC. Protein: CASSIGDSQQYF.